These T cell receptor beta chains were read from a single sample in a study of shared clonotypes between healthy human individuals. Generated by immunoSEQ multiplex PCR, the TCRdb table keeps only in-frame clones and is missing some. Among some 1.5 million clones listed, nearly 99% were seen once. Material for sequencing was naive CD4+ T cells sorted from blood. These receptors were obtained from a young man in good health. Each CDR3 is given with its conserved first and last residue. The order of the fields is clone size, J gene, V gene, CDR3 length, D gene, CDR3 DNA, CDR3 protein. The D gene is left open where the match is weak. Part of the rows lack a size; the others show once, few, many or a class for expanded clones.

clone size: .; J gene: TRBJ2-5; V gene: TRBV30; CDR3 length: 11; D gene: .; CDR3 DNA: TGTGCCTGGAGTGCCCCCCAGACCCAGTACTTC; CDR3 protein: CAWSAPQTQYF
clone size: .; J gene: TRBJ2-7; V gene: TRBV7-2; CDR3 length: 15; D gene: .; CDR3 DNA: TGTGCCAGCAGCCCGAGGGTGAGCCGGTACTACGAGCAGTACTTC; CDR3 protein: CASSPRVSRYYEQYF
clone size: .; J gene: TRBJ1-1; V gene: TRBV21-1; CDR3 length: 13; D gene: .; CDR3 DNA: TGTGCCAGCCCGTTGGGGGCCCCTGGGGGAACTTTCTTT; CDR3 protein: CASPLGAPGGTFF
clone size: .; J gene: TRBJ2-7; V gene: TRBV28; CDR3 length: 13; D gene: TRBD2; CDR3 DNA: TGTGCCAGCAGGACTAGCGGGAGGTACGAGCAGTACTTC; CDR3 protein: CASRTSGRYEQYF
clone size: .; J gene: TRBJ2-2; V gene: TRBV5-4; CDR3 length: 16; D gene: TRBD2; CDR3 DNA: TGTGCCAGCAGCTCTCCGGGACTAGTCGGCACCGGGGAGCTGTTTTTT; CDR3 protein: CASSSPGLVGTGELFF
clone size: .; J gene: TRBJ1-4; V gene: TRBV7-6; CDR3 length: 14; D gene: .; CDR3 DNA: TGTGCCAGCAGCTTAGGGGAGAGGAATGAAAAACTGTTTTTT; CDR3 protein: CASSLGERNEKLFF
clone size: .; J gene: TRBJ2-7; V gene: TRBV6-5; CDR3 length: 13; D gene: TRBD1; CDR3 DNA: TGTGCCAGCAGGTTGACAGGGACCTACGAGCAGTACTTC; CDR3 protein: CASRLTGTYEQYF
clone size: .; J gene: TRBJ2-1; V gene: TRBV6-5; CDR3 length: 15; D gene: TRBD2; CDR3 DNA: TGTGCCAGCAGTTATGCGACTAGCGGGGGAAATGAGCAGTTCTTC; CDR3 protein: CASSYATSGGNEQFF
clone size: .; J gene: TRBJ2-7; V gene: TRBV5-4; CDR3 length: 16; D gene: .; CDR3 DNA: TGTGCCAGCAGCTTGGGGGTGACCCCCCTCGGGTACGAGCAGTACTTC; CDR3 protein: CASSLGVTPLGYEQYF
clone size: .; J gene: TRBJ2-2; V gene: TRBV4-1; CDR3 length: 16; D gene: .; CDR3 DNA: TGCGCCAGCAGCCTGGGGACATCTCTGGTGTTGGGGGAGCTGTTTTTT; CDR3 protein: CASSLGTSLVLGELFF
clone size: once; J gene: TRBJ2-5; V gene: TRBV4-2; CDR3 length: 16; D gene: TRBD2; CDR3 DNA: TGTGCCAGCAGCCAAGCCCTGGCGGGAGGGTGGGAGACCCAGTACTTC; CDR3 protein: CASSQALAGGWETQYF
clone size: .; J gene: TRBJ2-1; V gene: TRBV19; CDR3 length: 20; D gene: TRBD1; CDR3 DNA: TGTGCCAGTAGTACAAGACAGGGTGGGACAAAGTCAGTGTTCGACAATGAGCAGTTCTTC; CDR3 protein: CASSTRQGGTKSVFDNEQFF
clone size: .; J gene: TRBJ2-3; V gene: TRBV5-5; CDR3 length: 16; D gene: TRBD2; CDR3 DNA: TGTGCCAGCAGCTTGGCCCGCGGGAGCGTCACAGATACGCAGTATTTT; CDR3 protein: CASSLARGSVTDTQYF
clone size: .; J gene: TRBJ2-7; V gene: TRBV11-2; CDR3 length: 15; D gene: .; CDR3 DNA: TGTGCCAGCAGTTTGCCCGGGACAGCTAGCGACCGGCAGTACTTC; CDR3 protein: CASSLPGTASDRQYF
clone size: .; J gene: TRBJ2-1; V gene: TRBV6-4; CDR3 length: 16; D gene: TRBD2; CDR3 DNA: TGTGCCAGCAGTGGCGCTCCTAGCGGACTTTACAATGAGCAGTTCTTC; CDR3 protein: CASSGAPSGLYNEQFF
clone size: .; J gene: TRBJ2-6; V gene: TRBV10-2; CDR3 length: 17; D gene: TRBD2; CDR3 DNA: TGCGCCAGCATGTTCGGGGGGATCCCATCTGGGGCCAACGTCCTGACTTTC; CDR3 protein: CASMFGGIPSGANVLTF
clone size: .; J gene: TRBJ2-1; V gene: TRBV6-4; CDR3 length: 14; D gene: TRBD1; CDR3 DNA: TGTGCCAGCAGCTTGGACAGGGGGTGGAACCAGCAGTTCTTC; CDR3 protein: CASSLDRGWNQQFF
clone size: .; J gene: TRBJ2-7; V gene: TRBV6-5; CDR3 length: 14; D gene: .; CDR3 DNA: TGTGCCAGCAGTTACTCGCGGCAGAACTACGAGCAGTACTTC; CDR3 protein: CASSYSRQNYEQYF
clone size: .; J gene: TRBJ2-7; V gene: TRBV10-3; CDR3 length: 17; D gene: TRBD2; CDR3 DNA: TGTGCCATCAGTGAGCCCTCTAGACTAGCGGGAGTTTACGAGCAGTACTTC; CDR3 protein: CAISEPSRLAGVYEQYF
clone size: .; J gene: TRBJ2-4; V gene: TRBV7-3; CDR3 length: 18; D gene: TRBD2; CDR3 DNA: TGTGCCAGCAGCTTAACGTTAAGCGGGAGACTACCCAAAAACATTCAGTACTTC; CDR3 protein: CASSLTLSGRLPKNIQYF